The entry below describes one T cell receptor beta chain. The data were obtained in a study of technical replicates of blood from several donors. TCRdb's table, derived via immunoSEQ multiplex PCR, lists solely in-frame clones and lacks some. The profile shows approximately 51,000 clones, around 95% of them singletons. Germline lookup yields CDR1 KGHSH and CDR2 LQKENI. CDR3 size: 14 residues. The V and J ends lost 3 bases and 5 bases, in that order; junction bases with no gene match: 7. Specimen: PBMCs. The J gene is TRBJ2-7, the V gene TRBV18, with 7 nucleotides matching TRBD2. The TCR comes from a human donor in good health. Some clones in this sample may be carry-over from other donors' samples. The CDR3 DNA reads as TGTGCCAGCTCACCTCCGACGGGACTAAACGAGCAGTACTTC. Protein product: CASSPPTGLNEQYF.